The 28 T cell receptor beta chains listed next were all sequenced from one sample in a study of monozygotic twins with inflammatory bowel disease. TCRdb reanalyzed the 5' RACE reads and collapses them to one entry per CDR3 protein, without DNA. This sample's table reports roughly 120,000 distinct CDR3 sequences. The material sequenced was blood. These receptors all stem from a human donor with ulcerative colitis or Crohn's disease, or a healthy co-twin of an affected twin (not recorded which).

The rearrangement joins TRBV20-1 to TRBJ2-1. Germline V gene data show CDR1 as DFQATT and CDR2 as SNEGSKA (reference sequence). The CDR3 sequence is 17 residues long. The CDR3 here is CSARDRLARSSYNEQFF.

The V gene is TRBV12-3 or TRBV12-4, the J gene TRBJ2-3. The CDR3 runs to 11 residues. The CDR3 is CASRRTDTQYF.

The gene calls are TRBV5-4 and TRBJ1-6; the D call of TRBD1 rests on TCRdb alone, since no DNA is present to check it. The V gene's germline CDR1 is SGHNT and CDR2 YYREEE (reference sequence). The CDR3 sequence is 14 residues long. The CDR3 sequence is CASSLNRGPSPLHF.

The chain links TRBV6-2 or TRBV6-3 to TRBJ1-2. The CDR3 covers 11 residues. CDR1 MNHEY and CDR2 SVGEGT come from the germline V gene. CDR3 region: CASSHNYGYTF.

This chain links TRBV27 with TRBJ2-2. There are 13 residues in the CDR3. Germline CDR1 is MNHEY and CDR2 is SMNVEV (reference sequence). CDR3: CASSLSVVGELFF.

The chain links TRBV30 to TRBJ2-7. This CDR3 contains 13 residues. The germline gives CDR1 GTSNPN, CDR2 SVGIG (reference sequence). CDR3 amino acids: CAWSVRAAYEQYF.

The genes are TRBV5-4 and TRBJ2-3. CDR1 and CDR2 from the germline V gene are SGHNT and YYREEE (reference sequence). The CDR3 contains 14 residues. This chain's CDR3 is CASSSGLATDTQYF.

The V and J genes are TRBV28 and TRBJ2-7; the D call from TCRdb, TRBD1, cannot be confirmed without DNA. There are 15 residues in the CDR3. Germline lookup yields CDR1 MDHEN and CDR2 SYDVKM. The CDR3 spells CASSLDSGRGYEQYF. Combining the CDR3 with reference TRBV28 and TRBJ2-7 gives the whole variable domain DVKVTQSSRYLVKRTGEKVFLECVQDMDHENMFWYRQDPGLGLRLIYFSYDVKMKEKGDIPEGYSVSREKKERFSLILESASTNQTSMYLCASSLDSGRGYEQYFGPGTRLTVT.

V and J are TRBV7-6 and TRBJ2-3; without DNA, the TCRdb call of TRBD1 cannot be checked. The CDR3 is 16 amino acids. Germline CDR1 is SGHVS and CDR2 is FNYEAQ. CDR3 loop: CASSSAPLDSTDTQYF.

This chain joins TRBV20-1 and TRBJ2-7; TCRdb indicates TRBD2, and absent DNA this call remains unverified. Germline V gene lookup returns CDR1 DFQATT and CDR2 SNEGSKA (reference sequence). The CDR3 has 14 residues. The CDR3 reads CSAWVPSGRYEQYF.

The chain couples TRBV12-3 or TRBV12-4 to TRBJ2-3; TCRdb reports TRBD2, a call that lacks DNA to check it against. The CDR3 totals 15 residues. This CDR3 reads CASRAGLAETDTQYF.

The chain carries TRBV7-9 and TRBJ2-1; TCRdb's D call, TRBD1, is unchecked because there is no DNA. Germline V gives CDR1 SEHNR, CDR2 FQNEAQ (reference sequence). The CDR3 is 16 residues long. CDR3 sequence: CASSDRWDRDYNEQFF.

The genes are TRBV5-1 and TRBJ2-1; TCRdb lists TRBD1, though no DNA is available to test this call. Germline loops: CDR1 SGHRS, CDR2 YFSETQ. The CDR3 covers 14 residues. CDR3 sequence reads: CASRGSSPYNEQFF.

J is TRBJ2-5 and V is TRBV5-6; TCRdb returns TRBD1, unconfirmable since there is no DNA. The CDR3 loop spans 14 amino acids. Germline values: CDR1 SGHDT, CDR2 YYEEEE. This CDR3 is CASSKLDRQETQYF.

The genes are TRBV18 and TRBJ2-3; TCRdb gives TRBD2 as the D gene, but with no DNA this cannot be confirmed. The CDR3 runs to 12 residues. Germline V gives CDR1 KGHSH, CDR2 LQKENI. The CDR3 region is CASPTATDTQYF.

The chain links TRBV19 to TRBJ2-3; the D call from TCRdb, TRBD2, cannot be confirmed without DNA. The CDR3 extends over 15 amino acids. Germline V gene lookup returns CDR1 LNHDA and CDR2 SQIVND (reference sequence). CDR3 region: CASSTNREMIDTQYF. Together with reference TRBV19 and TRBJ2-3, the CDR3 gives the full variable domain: DGGITQSPKYLFRKEGQNVTLSCEQNLNHDAMYWYRQDPGQGLRLIYYSQIVNDFQKGDIAEGYSVSREKKESFPLTVTSAQKNPTAFYLCASSTNREMIDTQYFGPGTRLTVL.

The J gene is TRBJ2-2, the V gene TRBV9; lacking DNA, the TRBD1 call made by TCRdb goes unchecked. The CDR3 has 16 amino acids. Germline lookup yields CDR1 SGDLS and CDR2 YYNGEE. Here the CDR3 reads CASSTRQGATPGELFF.

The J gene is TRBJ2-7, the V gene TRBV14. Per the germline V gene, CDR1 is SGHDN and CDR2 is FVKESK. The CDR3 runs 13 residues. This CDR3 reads CASSQDRGYEQYF.

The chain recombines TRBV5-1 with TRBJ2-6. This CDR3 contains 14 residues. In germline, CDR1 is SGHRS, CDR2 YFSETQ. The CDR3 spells CASSVRSGANVLTF.

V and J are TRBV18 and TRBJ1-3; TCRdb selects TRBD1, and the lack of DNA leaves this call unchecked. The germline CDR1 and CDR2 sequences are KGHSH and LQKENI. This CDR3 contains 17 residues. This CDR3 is CASSPAGQVFSGNTIYF.

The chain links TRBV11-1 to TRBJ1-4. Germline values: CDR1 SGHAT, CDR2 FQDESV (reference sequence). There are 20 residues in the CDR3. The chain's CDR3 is CASSPTFSPNRGLPNEKLFF.

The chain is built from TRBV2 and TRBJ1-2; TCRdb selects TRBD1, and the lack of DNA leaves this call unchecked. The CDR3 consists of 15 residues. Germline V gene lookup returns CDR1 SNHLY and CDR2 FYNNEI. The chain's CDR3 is CASNRGDRFVYGYTF.

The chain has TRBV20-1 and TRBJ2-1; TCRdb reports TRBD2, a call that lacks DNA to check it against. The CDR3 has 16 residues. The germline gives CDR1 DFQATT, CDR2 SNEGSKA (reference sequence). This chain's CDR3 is CSARIRTSARYNEQFF.

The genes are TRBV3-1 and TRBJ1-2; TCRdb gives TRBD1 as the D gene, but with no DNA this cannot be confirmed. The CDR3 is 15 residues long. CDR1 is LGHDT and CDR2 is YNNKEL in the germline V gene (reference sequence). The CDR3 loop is CASSHGRGAGYGYTF.

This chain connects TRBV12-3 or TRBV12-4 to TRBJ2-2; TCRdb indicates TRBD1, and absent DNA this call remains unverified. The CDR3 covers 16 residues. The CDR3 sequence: CASSQPQGAFTRELFF.

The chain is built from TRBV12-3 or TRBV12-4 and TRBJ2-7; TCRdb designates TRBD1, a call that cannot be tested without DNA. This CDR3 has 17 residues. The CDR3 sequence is CASSLALGPSISYEQYF.

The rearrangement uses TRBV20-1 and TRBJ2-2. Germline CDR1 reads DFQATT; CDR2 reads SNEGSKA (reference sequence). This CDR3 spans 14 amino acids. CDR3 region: CSARDVAYTGELFF.

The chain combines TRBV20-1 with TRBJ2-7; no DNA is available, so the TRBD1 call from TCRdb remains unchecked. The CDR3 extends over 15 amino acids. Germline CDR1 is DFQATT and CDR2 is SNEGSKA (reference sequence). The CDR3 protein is CSARDPGHSTYEQYF.